These 25 T cell receptor beta chains were all obtained from the same sample, sequenced in a study of blood T cell repertoires in COVID-19. The assay was immunoSEQ multiplex PCR, and TCRdb's table has in-frame clones only and misses some. This sample has about 160,000 clones; around 85% occur once, and the top ten carry about 3%. Specimen: peripheral blood. Receptors originate from a human donor with acute or convalescent COVID-19. The donor label of this sample is uncertain.

The CDR3 DNA reads TGTGCCAGCAGCTTAGGGGCAGGGCGAGGCTACACCTTC. Protein: CASSLGAGRGYTF. The chain recombines TRBV7-2 with TRBJ1-2; a possible D gene is TRBD1 (5 bases). This CDR3 has 13 residues. The germline V gene has CDR1 SGHTA and CDR2 FQGNSA. Trimming removed 1 base at V and 8 bases at J, with 11 bases between.

CDR3 in DNA: TGTGCCTGGAGCGGGGATTGGAAGGGCTCCCTCACAGATACGCAGTATTTT. Its translation is CAWSGDWKGSLTDTQYF. The V and J genes are TRBV30 and TRBJ2-3, with D maybe TRBD2 (5 bases). CDR3 length equals 17 residues. Germline assignment: CDR1 GTSNPN and CDR2 SVGIG (reference sequence). V was cut by 3 bases and J by 2 bases, with 21 bases left in between.

The rearrangement uses TRBV12-5 and TRBJ2-2, with D possibly being TRBD1 (6 bases). The CDR3 is made up of 15 amino acids. The germline V and J ends were trimmed by 5 bases and 6 bases, with 16 bases remaining between them. Germline V gene lookup returns CDR1 LGHNT and CDR2 FRNRAP. As DNA, the CDR3 is TGTGCTAGTGGTCTCAAGGGGGAGTCGGCCGGGGAGCTGTTTTTT. Amino acid sequence: CASGLKGESAGELFF.

This sequence joins TRBV7-9 and TRBJ1-1; 7 nucleotides match TRBD1. Germline trimming cut 5 bases from V and 3 bases from J; bases unmatched to any gene: 9. The CDR3 is made up of 15 amino acids. Germline assignment: CDR1 SEHNR and CDR2 FQNEAQ (reference sequence). CDR3 in amino acids: CASSPQGGSYTEAFF. CDR3 in DNA: TGTGCCAGCAGCCCCCAGGGGGGATCATACACTGAAGCTTTCTTT.

V and J are TRBV5-1 and TRBJ1-1, with D possibly being TRBD1 (6 bases). This CDR3 is 14 amino acids long. The germline V gene encodes CDR1 SGHRS and CDR2 YFSETQ. Trimming pared 7 bases from V and 4 bases from J, leaving 17 bases between. CDR3 in amino acids: CASSWGLRGTEAFF. The CDR3 nucleotides are TGCGCCAGCTCATGGGGGCTTCGGGGCACTGAAGCTTTCTTT.

The chain uses TRBV11-3 and TRBJ2-2; TRBD1 might be the D (5 bases). V lost 3 bases and J lost 0, with 11 bases in between. The CDR3 totals 16 residues. The germline V gene encodes CDR1 SGHNT and CDR2 YENEEA. The DNA for the CDR3 is TGTGCCAGCAGCTTCGGCAGGGCCTCGAACACCGGGGAGCTGTTTTTT. As protein: CASSFGRASNTGELFF.

This chain connects TRBV6-6 to TRBJ1-2; maybe TRBD1 (6 bases). Germline V gives CDR1 MNHNY, CDR2 SVGAGI (reference sequence). V shed 7 bases and J shed 2 bases, with 14 bases lying between them. The CDR3 runs to 14 residues. The chain's CDR3 is CASNEERGNYGYTF. The CDR3 region has the DNA TGTGCCAGCAATGAGGAGAGGGGGAACTATGGCTACACCTTC.

The rearrangement joins TRBV7-3 to TRBJ2-1, with D perhaps TRBD2 (7 bases). CDR1 is SGHTA and CDR2 is FQGTGA in the germline V gene. The length of the CDR3 is 15 residues. The germline V and J ends were trimmed by 5 bases and 3 bases, with 14 bases remaining between them. CDR3 nucleotides: TGTGCCAGCAGCCGATCGGGGGGCCTCTACAATGAGCAGTTCTTC. The encoded protein is CASSRSGGLYNEQFF. The full variable domain, in which reference TRBV7-3 and TRBJ2-1 provide the parts outside the CDR3, is GAGVSQTPSNKVTEKGKYVELRCDPISGHTALYWYRQSLGQGPEFLIYFQGTGAADDSGLPNDRFFAVRPEGSVSTLKIQRTERGDSAVYLCASSRSGGLYNEQFFGPGTRLTVL.

V and J are TRBV6-6 and TRBJ1-1; TRBD1 aligns across 7 bases. The CDR3 extends over 14 amino acids. Per germline, CDR1 MNHNY and CDR2 SVGAGI (reference sequence). Trimming took 0 bases from V and 5 from J; bases not matched to a gene: 3. CDR3 DNA sequence: TGTGCCAGCAGTTACTCGCAGGGGGGTACTGAAGCTTTCTTT. Its protein product is CASSYSQGGTEAFF.

In this sample, this clone turned up a few times. The chain employs TRBV5-1 and TRBJ2-5; 7 nucleotides align to TRBD1. CDR3 length equals 17 residues. After removal of 2 bases from V and 0 bases from J, the junction contained 10 bases not matched to a gene. Germline CDR1 and CDR2: SGHRS and YFSETQ. Here the CDR3 DNA reads TGCGCCAGCAGCTTTACAGGGGCGGGTCGGGACCAAGAGACCCAGTACTTC. Its protein product is CASSFTGAGRDQETQYF.

The chain combines TRBV6-2 or TRBV6-3 with TRBJ1-1, with a possible D match to TRBD1 (5 bases). The V end was cut by 0 bases, the J end by 1 base, with 15 bases between. The CDR3 loop spans 17 amino acids. CDR1 is MNHEY, CDR2 SVGEGT, per germline. CDR3 in DNA: TGTGCCAGCAGTTACTCGGCGTTAGGGGCTCGGAACACTGAAGCTTTCTTT. This codes for CASSYSALGARNTEAFF.

This rearrangement joins TRBV6-5 to TRBJ1-2, with D tentatively TRBD1 (5 bases). The CDR3 length is 14 residues. Germline V gives CDR1 MNHEY, CDR2 SVGAGI. Deletions cut 11 bases from V and 0 bases from J, with 16 bases between. In DNA, the CDR3 is TGTGCCCTACAACGGAGGGGTACTAACTATGGCTACACCTTC. It yields the protein CALQRRGTNYGYTF.

In the case of this clone: The same CDR3 also results from other DNA sequences found in this sample. This chain joins TRBV18 and TRBJ2-5; D is possibly TRBD1 (5 bases). This CDR3 is 13 amino acids long. CDR1 is KGHSH, CDR2 LQKENI, per germline. The V gene lost 3 bases and the J gene lost 1 base, with 6 bases spanning the gap. The CDR3 loop is CASSPQGQETQYF. The DNA of the CDR3 is TGTGCCAGCTCACCGCAGGGCCAAGAGACCCAGTACTTC.

This chain connects TRBV7-9 to TRBJ1-4, with 9 bases that match TRBD1. The CDR3 is 15 amino acids. Germline V gene data show CDR1 as SEHNR and CDR2 as FQNEAQ (reference sequence). J gave up 7 bases and V 3 bases, and 6 bases lay outside the gene matches. The CDR3 here is CASSFGGTGSEKLFF. The DNA for the CDR3 is TGTGCCAGCAGCTTTGGCGGGACAGGGTCTGAAAAACTGTTTTTT.

The V and J genes are TRBV7-2 and TRBJ1-4, with TRBD1 matching 10 bases. The CDR3 runs 14 residues. V was clipped by 4 bases and J by 7 bases; unmatched bases: 3. Germline CDR1 and CDR2: SGHTA and FQGNSA. Here the CDR3 DNA reads TGTGCCAGCAGCTCGGGACAGGGGCCTGAAAAACTGTTTTTT. Encoded protein: CASSSGQGPEKLFF.

The chain employs TRBV14 and TRBJ2-2; 7 nucleotides line up with TRBD1. The germline gives CDR1 SGHDN, CDR2 FVKESK. V lost 2 bases, J lost 4 bases, and 4 bases stayed unmatched. This CDR3 contains 15 residues. The CDR3 protein is CASSQWTGITGELFF. The CDR3 coding sequence is TGTGCCAGCAGCCAATGGACAGGAATCACCGGGGAGCTGTTTTTT.

V gene TRBV7-3 combines with J gene TRBJ1-2; 10 positions agree with TRBD1. Germline trimming cut 4 bases from V and 6 bases from J; bases unmatched to any gene: 2. Germline CDR1 reads SGHTA; CDR2 reads FQGTGA. This CDR3 is 13 amino acids long. DNA of the CDR3: TGTGCCAGCAGCTCGGGACAGGGGAATGGCTACACCTTC. It translates to CASSSGQGNGYTF.

The J gene is TRBJ1-1, the V gene TRBV19; D is undetermined. CDR3 size: 14 residues. V shed 3 bases and J shed 4 bases, with 12 bases lying between them. Looked up from germline, CDR1 is LNHDA and CDR2 is SQIVND (reference sequence). This CDR3 reads CASSMSGWFTEAFF. The CDR3 nucleotides read TGTGCCAGTAGTATGTCGGGTTGGTTCACTGAAGCTTTCTTT.

The rearrangement uses TRBV19 and TRBJ1-1; D remains ambiguous. The CDR3 has 15 amino acids. Looked up from germline, CDR1 is LNHDA and CDR2 is SQIVND (reference sequence). Between the trimmed V and J ends, which lost 0 bases and 4 bases, there was a span of 12 bases. The CDR3 coding sequence is TGTGCCAGTAGTATAGATGGGCGAGGGTCCACTGAAGCTTTCTTT. Its protein product is CASSIDGRGSTEAFF.

CDR3 loop: CASSLAAGGRETQYF. CDR3 nucleotide sequence: TGTGCCAGCAGCTTAGCAGCGGGGGGGCGAGAGACCCAGTACTTC. The V call is TRBV7-3, the J call TRBJ2-5; TRBD2 agrees at 10 bases. The CDR3 contains 15 residues. The V gene end was trimmed by 2 bases and the J gene end by 4 bases; junction bases not matched to a gene: 4. Germline lookup yields CDR1 SGHTA and CDR2 FQGTGA.

The chain couples TRBV14 to TRBJ1-3; D is uncertain. Germline V CDR1 and CDR2: SGHDN, FVKESK. The CDR3 extends over 15 amino acids. With 5 bases removed from V and 0 bases from J, the gap between germline ends came to 11 bases. CDR3 nucleotides: TGTGCCAGCAGCGACGGGGTGCACTCTGGAAACACCATATATTTT. Its protein is CASSDGVHSGNTIYF.

This sequence joins TRBV18 and TRBJ1-2, with D perhaps matching TRBD1 (6 bases). Germline V gene sequence: CDR1 KGHSH, CDR2 LQKENI. The CDR3 spans 16 residues. The ends were cut back, 4 bases at V and 4 bases at J, with 19 bases in the middle. The CDR3 DNA sequence: TGTGCCAGCTCACTCGAACAGGGTGGCATTTTCTATGGCTACACCTTC. This sequence encodes CASSLEQGGIFYGYTF.

CDR3 region: CASSPISSTGADQDKQYF. CDR3 bases: TGTGCCAGCAGCCCCATTTCCTCGACAGGGGCAGACCAGGACAAGCAGTACTTC. The chain links TRBV28 to TRBJ2-7; TRBD1 agrees at 8 bases. CDR1 and CDR2 (germline): MDHEN, SYDVKM. The CDR3 runs 18 residues. Trimming cost V 6 bases and J 8 bases; bases outside gene matches: 24.

The chain links TRBV2 to TRBJ1-2; D not resolved. This CDR3 has 12 residues. The V and J ends lost 5 bases and 4 bases respectively, with 8 bases between them. CDR1 and CDR2 (germline): SNHLY, FYNNEI. CDR3 residues: CASSLQSYGYTF. DNA of the CDR3: TGTGCCAGCAGTTTACAGAGCTATGGCTACACCTTC.

The rearrangement joins TRBV7-3 to TRBJ2-3; 9 bases agree with TRBD1. Germline CDR1 SGHTA, CDR2 FQGTGA. Losses at the gene ends were 6 bases for V and 1 base for J; bases not matched to a gene: 5. This CDR3 comprises 15 residues. Here the CDR3 reads CASRRTGVGTDTQYF. The CDR3 DNA follows: TGTGCCAGCAGGAGGACAGGGGTCGGCACAGATACGCAGTATTTT.